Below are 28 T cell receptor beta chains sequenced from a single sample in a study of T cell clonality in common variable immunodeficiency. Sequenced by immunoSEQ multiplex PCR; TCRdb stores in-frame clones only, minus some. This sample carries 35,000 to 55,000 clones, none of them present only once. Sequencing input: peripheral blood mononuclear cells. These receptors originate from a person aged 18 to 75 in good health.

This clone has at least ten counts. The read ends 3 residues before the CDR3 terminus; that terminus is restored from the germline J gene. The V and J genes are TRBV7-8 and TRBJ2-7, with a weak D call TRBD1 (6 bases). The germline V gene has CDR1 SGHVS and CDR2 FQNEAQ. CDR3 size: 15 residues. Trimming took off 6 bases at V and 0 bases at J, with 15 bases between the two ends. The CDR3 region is CASSSLWGRSYEQYF. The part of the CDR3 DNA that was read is TGTGCCAGCAGTTCTTTATGGGGGCGCTCCTACGAG.

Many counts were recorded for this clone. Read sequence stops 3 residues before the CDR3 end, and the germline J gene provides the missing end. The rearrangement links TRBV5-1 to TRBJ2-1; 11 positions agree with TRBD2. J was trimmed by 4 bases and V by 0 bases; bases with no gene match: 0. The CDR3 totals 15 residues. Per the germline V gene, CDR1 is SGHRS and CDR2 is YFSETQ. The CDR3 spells CASSLGLAGYNEQFF. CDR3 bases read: TGCGCCAGCAGCTTGGGACTAGCGGGATACAATGAG.

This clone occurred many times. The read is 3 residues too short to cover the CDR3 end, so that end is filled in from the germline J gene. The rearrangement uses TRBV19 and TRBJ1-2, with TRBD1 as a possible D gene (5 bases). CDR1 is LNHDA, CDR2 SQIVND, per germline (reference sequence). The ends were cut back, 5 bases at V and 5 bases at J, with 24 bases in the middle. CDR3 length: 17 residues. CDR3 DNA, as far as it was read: TGTGCCAGTAGTGACGGGGGGGTCACCCGGCGGGGATATGGC. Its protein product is CASSDGGVTRRGYG. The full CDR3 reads CASSDGGVTRRGYGYTF.

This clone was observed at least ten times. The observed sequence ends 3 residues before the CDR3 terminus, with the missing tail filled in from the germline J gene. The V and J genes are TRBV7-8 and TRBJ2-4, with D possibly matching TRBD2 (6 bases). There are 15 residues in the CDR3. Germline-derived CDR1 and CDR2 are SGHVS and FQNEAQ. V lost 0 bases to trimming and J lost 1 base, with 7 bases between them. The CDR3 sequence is CASSLAEGAKNIQYF. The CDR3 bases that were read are TGTGCCAGCAGCTTAGCGGAGGGGGCCAAAAACATT.

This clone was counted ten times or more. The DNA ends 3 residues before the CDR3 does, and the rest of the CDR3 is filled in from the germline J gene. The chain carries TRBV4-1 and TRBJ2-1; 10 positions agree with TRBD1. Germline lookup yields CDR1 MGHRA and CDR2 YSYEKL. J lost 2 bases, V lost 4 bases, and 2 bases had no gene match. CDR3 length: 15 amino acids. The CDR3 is CASSLTGGPYNEQFF. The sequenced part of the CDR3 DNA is TGCGCCAGCAGCCTGACAGGGGGCCCCTACAATGAG.

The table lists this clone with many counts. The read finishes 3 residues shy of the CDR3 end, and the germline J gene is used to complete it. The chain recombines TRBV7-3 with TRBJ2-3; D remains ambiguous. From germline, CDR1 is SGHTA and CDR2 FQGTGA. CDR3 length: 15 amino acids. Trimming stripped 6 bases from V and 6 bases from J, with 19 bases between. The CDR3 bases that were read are TGTGCCAGCAGTCTCGACCCCTCCCGGCGGGATACG. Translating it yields CASSLDPSRRDT. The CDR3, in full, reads CASSLDPSRRDTQYF.

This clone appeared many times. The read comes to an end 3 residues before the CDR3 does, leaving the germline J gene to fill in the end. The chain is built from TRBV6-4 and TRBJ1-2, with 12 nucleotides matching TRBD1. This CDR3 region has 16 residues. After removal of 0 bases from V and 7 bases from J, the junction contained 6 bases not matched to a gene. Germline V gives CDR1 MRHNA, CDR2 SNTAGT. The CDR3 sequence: CASSDSPGQGAGGYTF. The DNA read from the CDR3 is TGTGCCAGCAGTGACTCGCCGGGACAGGGGGCCGGTGGC.

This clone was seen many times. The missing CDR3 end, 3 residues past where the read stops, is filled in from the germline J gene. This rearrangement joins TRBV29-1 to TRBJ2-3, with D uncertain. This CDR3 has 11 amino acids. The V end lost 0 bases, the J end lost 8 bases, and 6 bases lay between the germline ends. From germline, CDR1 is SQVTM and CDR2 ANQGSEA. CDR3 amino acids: CSVEDGSTQYF. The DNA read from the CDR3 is TGCAGCGTTGAAGACGGGTCTACG.

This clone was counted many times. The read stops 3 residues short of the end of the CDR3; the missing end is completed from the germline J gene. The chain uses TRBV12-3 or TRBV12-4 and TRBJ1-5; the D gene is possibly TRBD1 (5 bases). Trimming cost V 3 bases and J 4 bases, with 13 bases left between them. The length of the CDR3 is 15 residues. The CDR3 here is CASSLFDGANQPQHF. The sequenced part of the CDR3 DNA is TGTGCCAGCAGTTTGTTTGATGGGGCGAATCAGCCC.

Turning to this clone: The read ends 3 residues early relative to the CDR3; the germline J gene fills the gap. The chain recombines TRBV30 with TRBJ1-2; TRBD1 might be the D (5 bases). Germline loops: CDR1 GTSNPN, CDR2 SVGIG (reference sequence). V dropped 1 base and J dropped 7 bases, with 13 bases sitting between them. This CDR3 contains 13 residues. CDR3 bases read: TGTGCCTGGAGTGATGGGGCTCCGGCTGGC. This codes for CAWSDGAPAG. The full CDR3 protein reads CAWSDGAPAGYTF.

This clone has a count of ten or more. The part of the CDR3 DNA that was read is TGTGCCAGCAGTCCAGACAGCCAAGAGACC. Protein: CASSPDSQET. The full-length CDR3 reads as CASSPDSQETQYF. This chain links TRBV7-3 with TRBJ2-5; D perhaps matches TRBD1 (5 bases). From the germline J gene comes the end of the CDR3, since the read stops 3 residues before it. The CDR3 is made up of 13 amino acids. V was trimmed by 6 bases and J by 1 base, leaving 9 bases between them. In germline, CDR1 is SGHTA, CDR2 FQGTGA.

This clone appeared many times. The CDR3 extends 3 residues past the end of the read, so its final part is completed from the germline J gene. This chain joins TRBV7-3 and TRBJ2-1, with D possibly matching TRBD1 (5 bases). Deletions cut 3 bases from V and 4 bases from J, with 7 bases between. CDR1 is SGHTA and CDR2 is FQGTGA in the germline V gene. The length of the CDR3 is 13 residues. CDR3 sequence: CASSFDSYNEQFF. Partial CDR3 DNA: TGTGCCAGCAGCTTTGACAGTTACAATGAG.

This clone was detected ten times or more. The CDR3 sequence is CASSRDSAFNTGELFF. The covered CDR3 bases are TGTGCCAGCAGTCGGGACAGCGCCTTTAACACCGGGGAG. This sequence joins TRBV2 and TRBJ2-2; TRBD1 aligns across 7 bases. Coverage ceases 3 residues before the CDR3 finishes, and the germline J gene fills in the end. Germline V lookup: CDR1 SNHLY, CDR2 FYNNEI. The CDR3 extends over 16 amino acids. Trimming at V came to 5 bases and at J to 2 bases, leaving 8 bases not matched to a gene.

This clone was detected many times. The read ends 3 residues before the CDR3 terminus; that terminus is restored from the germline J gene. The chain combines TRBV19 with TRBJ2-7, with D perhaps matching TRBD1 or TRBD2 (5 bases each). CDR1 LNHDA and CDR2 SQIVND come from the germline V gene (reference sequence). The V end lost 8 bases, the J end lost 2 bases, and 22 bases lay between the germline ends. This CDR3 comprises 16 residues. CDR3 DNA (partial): TGTGCCAGTGCACGTAGGGGAGCGCCGAACACCTACGAG. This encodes CASARRGAPNTYE. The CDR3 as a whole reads CASARRGAPNTYEQYF.

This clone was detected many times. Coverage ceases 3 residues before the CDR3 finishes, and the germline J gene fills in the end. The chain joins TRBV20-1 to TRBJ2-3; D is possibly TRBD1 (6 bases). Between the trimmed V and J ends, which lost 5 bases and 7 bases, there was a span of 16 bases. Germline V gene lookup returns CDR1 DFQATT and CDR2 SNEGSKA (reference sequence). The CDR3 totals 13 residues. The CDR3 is CSASQGIGYTQYF. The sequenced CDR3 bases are TGCAGTGCTTCACAGGGAATTGGATATACG.

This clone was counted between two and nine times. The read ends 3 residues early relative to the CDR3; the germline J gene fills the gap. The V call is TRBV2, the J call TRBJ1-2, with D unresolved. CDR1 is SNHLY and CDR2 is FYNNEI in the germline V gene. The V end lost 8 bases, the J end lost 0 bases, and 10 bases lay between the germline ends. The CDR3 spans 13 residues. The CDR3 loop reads CASPLSANYGYTF. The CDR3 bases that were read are TGTGCCAGCCCCCTAAGCGCTAACTATGGC. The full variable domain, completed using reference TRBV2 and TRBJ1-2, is EPEVTQTPSHQVTQMGQEVILRCVPISNHLYFYWYRQILGQKVEFLVSFYNNEISEKSEIFDDQFSVERPDGSNFTLKIRSTKLEDSAMYFCASPLSANYGYTFGSGTRLTVV.

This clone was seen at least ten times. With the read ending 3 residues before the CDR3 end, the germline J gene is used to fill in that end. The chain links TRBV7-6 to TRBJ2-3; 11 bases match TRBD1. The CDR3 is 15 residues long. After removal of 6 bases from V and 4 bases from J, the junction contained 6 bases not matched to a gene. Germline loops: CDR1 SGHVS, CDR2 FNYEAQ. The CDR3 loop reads CASRGTGGEADTQYF. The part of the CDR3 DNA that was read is TGTGCCAGCAGGGGGACAGGGGGAGAGGCAGATACG.

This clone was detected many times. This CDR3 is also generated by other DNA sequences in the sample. The CDR3 spells CASSVGRTGELFF. The DNA read from the CDR3 is TGTGCCAGCAGCGTAGGTCGTACCGGGGAG. The rearrangement uses TRBV9 and TRBJ2-2; D unclear. The sequence runs out 3 residues before the end of the CDR3; the remainder is reconstructed from the germline J gene. The germline V gene encodes CDR1 SGDLS and CDR2 YYNGEE. V dropped 0 bases and J dropped 5 bases, with 5 bases sitting between them. The CDR3 covers 13 residues.

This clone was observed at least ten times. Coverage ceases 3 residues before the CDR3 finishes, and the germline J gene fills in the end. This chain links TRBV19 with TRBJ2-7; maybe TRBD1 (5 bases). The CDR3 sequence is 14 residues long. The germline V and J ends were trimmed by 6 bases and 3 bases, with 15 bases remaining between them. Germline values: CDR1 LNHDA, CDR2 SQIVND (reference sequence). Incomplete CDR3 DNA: TGTGCCAGTAGGACCTCCTCGACAGACTACGAG. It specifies CASRTSSTDYE. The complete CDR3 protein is CASRTSSTDYEQYF.

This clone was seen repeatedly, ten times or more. The chain's CDR3 is CASTPAGAGGNTQYF. Partial CDR3 DNA: TGTGCCAGCACCCCAGCGGGGGCCGGGGGGAATACG. This chain uses TRBV6-2 or TRBV6-3 with TRBJ2-3, with 8 bases matching TRBD2. The CDR3 extends 3 residues past the end of the read, so its final part is completed from the germline J gene. V was clipped by 7 bases and J by 7 bases; unmatched bases: 13. Germline V gene lookup returns CDR1 MNHEY and CDR2 SVGEGT. This CDR3 has 15 amino acids.

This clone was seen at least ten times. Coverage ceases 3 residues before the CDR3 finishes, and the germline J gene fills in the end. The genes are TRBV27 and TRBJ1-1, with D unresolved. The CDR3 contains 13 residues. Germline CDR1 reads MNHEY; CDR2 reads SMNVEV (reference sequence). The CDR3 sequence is CASSLGRSFEAFF. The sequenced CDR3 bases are TGTGCCAGCAGTTTAGGCAGGAGCTTCGAA.

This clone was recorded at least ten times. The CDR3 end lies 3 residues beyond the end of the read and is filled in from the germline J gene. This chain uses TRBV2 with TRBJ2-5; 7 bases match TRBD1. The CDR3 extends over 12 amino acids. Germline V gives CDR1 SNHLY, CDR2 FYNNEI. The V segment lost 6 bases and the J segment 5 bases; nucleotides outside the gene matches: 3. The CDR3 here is CASRGQWETQYF. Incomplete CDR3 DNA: TGTGCCAGCAGGGGACAGTGGGAGACC. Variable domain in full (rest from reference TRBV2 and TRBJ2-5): EPEVTQTPSHQVTQMGQEVILRCVPISNHLYFYWYRQILGQKVEFLVSFYNNEISEKSEIFDDQFSVERPDGSNFTLKIRSTKLEDSAMYFCASRGQWETQYFGPGTRLLVL.

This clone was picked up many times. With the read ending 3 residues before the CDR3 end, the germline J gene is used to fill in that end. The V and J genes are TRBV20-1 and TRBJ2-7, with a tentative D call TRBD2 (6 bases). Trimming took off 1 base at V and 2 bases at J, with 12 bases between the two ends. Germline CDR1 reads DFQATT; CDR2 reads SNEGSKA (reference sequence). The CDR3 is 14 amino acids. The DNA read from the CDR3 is TGCAGTGCTAGAGTCGGGCGGGGAACCTACGAG. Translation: CSARVGRGTYE. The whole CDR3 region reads CSARVGRGTYEQYF.

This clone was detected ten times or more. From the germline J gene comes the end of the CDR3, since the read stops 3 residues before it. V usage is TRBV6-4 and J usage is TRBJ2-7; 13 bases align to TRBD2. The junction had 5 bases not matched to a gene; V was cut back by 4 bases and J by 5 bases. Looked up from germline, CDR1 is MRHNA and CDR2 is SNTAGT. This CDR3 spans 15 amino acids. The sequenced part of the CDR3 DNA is TGTGCCAGCAGTGCCGAACTAGCGGGAGGGGACGAG. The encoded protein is CASSAELAGGDE. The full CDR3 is CASSAELAGGDEQYF.

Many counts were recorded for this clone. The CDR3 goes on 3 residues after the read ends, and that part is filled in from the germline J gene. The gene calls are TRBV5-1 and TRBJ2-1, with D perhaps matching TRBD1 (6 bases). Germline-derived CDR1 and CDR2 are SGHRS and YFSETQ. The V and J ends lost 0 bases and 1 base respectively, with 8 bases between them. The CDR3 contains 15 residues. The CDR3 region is CASSLGQESYNEQFF. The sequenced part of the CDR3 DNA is TGCGCCAGCAGCTTGGGACAGGAGTCCTACAATGAG. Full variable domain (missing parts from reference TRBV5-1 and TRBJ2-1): KAGVTQTPRYLIKTRGQQVTLSCSPISGHRSVSWYQQTPGQGLQFLFEYFSETQRNKGNFPGRFSGRQFSNSRSEMNVSTLELGDSALYLCASSLGQESYNEQFFGPGTRLTVL.

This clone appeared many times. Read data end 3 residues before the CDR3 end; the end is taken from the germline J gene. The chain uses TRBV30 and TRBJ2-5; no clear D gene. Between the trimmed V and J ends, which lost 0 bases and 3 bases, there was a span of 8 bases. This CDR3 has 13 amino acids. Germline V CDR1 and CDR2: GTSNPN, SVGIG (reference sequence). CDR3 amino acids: CAWSVQGEETQYF. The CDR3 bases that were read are TGTGCCTGGAGTGTACAAGGTGAAGAGACC.

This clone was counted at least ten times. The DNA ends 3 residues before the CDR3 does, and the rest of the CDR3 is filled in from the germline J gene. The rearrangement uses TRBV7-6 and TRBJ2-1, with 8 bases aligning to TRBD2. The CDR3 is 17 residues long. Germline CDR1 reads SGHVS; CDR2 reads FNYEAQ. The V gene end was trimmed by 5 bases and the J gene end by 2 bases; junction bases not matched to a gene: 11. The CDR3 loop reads CASSLLGAGVTYNEQFF. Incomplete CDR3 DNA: TGTGCCAGCAGCCTCCTGGGAGCGGGAGTGACCTACAATGAG.

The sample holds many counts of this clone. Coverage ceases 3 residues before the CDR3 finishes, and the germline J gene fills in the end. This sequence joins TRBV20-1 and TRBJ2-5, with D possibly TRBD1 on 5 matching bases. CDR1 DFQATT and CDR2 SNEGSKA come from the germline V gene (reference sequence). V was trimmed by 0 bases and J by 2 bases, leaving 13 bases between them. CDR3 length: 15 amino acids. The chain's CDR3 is CSAREGSTEQETQYF. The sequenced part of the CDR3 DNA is TGCAGTGCTAGAGAAGGTTCGACAGAGCAAGAGACC.